These T cell receptor beta chains were read from a single sample in a study of cytomegalovirus exposure and HLA in healthy donors. Method: immunoSEQ multiplex PCR; TCRdb's copy keeps in-frame clones and lacks some. The table lists hundreds of thousands of clones, 82% of them singletons. The sequencing sample was made of PBMCs. All receptors come from a middle-aged man in good health and CMV-seropositive. Each CDR3 is given with its conserved first and last residue. The D gene is left open where the match is weak. Rows give clone size only sometimes, using once, few, many, or a class for an expanded clone.

>.|TRBD1|TRBJ2-2|TRBV2
TGTGCCAGCAGTCTCACAGGGGACACCGGGGAGCTGTTTTTT
CASSLTGDTGELFF
>.|TRBD2|TRBJ2-7|TRBV19
TGTGCCAGTAGACTGACTAGCGGGAGCGACGAGCAGTACTTC
CASRLTSGSDEQYF
>once|TRBD1|TRBJ1-2|TRBV4-1
TGCGCCAGCAGCCAACGACAGGGGGGAAACTATGGCTACACCTTC
CASSQRQGGNYGYTF
>.|TRBD2|TRBJ2-1|TRBV10-2
TGCGCCAGCAGGGGACTAGCGGGAGGCCTCTACAATGAGCAGTTCTTC
CASRGLAGGLYNEQFF
>.|.|TRBJ1-2|TRBV6-5
TGTGCCAGCAGGCGTAGTACAGGATATGGCTACACCTTC
CASRRSTGYGYTF
>.|TRBD1|TRBJ2-1|TRBV7-8
TGTGCCAGCAGCTTGGGACAGACGAATGAGCAGTTCTTC
CASSLGQTNEQFF
>few|.|TRBJ2-3|TRBV6-4
TGTGCCAGCAGTGACTCCGCGACAGACACAGATACGCAGTATTTT
CASSDSATDTDTQYF
>.|.|TRBJ1-2|TRBV6-1
TGTGCCAGCAGAGGACTCTATGGCTACACCTTC
CASRGLYGYTF
>.|TRBD2|TRBJ2-7|TRBV4-1
TGCGCCAGCAGCCAAGAAGGTCTCAGCGGGAATTTTTACGAGCAGTACTTC
CASSQEGLSGNFYEQYF
>.|TRBD2|TRBJ2-3|TRBV30
TGTGCCTGGAGCTTTGGTATAACGACTAGCGGGAGGGGAGCAGATACGCAGTATTTT
CAWSFGITTSGRGADTQYF
>.|.|TRBJ2-1|TRBV5-1
TGCGCCAGCAGGAAAAACAGGGTGGATACCTACAATGAGCAGTTCTTC
CASRKNRVDTYNEQFF
>.|TRBD1|TRBJ2-7|TRBV27
TGTGCCAGCAGTTCCTTATTGACAGGGGGGTACGAGCAGTACTTC
CASSSLLTGGYEQYF
>once|TRBD1|TRBJ2-3|TRBV7-2
TGTGCCAGCAGCGGACAGGGGATCGGCACAGATACGCAGTATTTT
CASSGQGIGTDTQYF
>.|.|TRBJ2-5|TRBV27
TGTGCCAGCAGCCCCTCCCTTGGGCGGGCCCAAGAGACCCAGTACTTC
CASSPSLGRAQETQYF
>.|TRBD1|TRBJ1-2|TRBV7-9
TGTGCCAGCAGCTTAGAAGGGGGCGCCGACTATGGCTACACCTTC
CASSLEGGADYGYTF
>.|.|TRBJ2-3|TRBV6-4
TGTGCCAGCAGCCAGCAGGGACTTTCCACAGATACGCAGTATTTT
CASSQQGLSTDTQYF
>.|.|TRBJ1-2|TRBV6-1
TGTGCCAGCAGTGAAGCAACGGACAGCCGGGGCTACACCTTC
CASSEATDSRGYTF
>.|.|TRBJ1-2|TRBV9
TGTGCCAGCAGCGTAGACGGCTATGGCTACACCTTC
CASSVDGYGYTF
>.|TRBD1|TRBJ2-2|TRBV28
TGTGCCAGCAGTTTGGAGGACAGGGGGCTTTCGAACACCGGGGAGCTGTTTTTT
CASSLEDRGLSNTGELFF
>.|TRBD1|TRBJ2-5|TRBV30
TGTGCCTGGAGTGGGGGGACAGTAAATTCAGAGACCCAGTACTTC
CAWSGGTVNSETQYF
>.|.|TRBJ1-1|TRBV19
TGTGCCAGTAGTATCGGGGGAATCCACACTGAAGCTTTCTTT
CASSIGGIHTEAFF
>few|TRBD1|TRBJ1-4|TRBV5-1
TGCGCCAGCAGCCCGGGACAGGGGGCGACGGATGAAAAACTGTTTTTT
CASSPGQGATDEKLFF
>.|.|TRBJ1-1|TRBV5-6
TGTGCCAGCAGCTTAACGGGGGTGACTGAAGCTTTCTTT
CASSLTGVTEAFF
>once|.|TRBJ1-4|TRBV28
TGTGCCAGCTCCGTAAGGGGGATTAATGAAAAACTGTTTTTT
CASSVRGINEKLFF
>.|TRBD1|TRBJ1-1|TRBV4-1
TGCGCCAGCAGCCCAGGGACAGGGTGGGGAGCTTTCTTT
CASSPGTGWGAFF
>once|.|TRBJ1-1|TRBV19
TGTGCCAGTAGTGCGGGGCCTGAAGCTTTCTTT
CASSAGPEAFF
>.|.|TRBJ1-2|TRBV19
TGTGCCAGTAGTATATGGGAAACCTCGGGGGGCTACACCTTC
CASSIWETSGGYTF
>.|TRBD2|TRBJ2-7|TRBV27
TGTGCCAGCAGTCCGGCGGGAGCAAACGAGCAGTACTTC
CASSPAGANEQYF
>.|TRBD2|TRBJ2-1|TRBV9
TGTGCCAGCAGCGTAGGAGCACTAGCGGCCCCTGAGCAGTTCTTC
CASSVGALAAPEQFF
>once|.|TRBJ2-3|TRBV27
TGTGCCAGCACCAAAGCGGGTAGCACAGATACGCAGTATTTT
CASTKAGSTDTQYF
>.|TRBD1|TRBJ1-2|TRBV4-1
TGCGCCAGCAGCCAGTACAGGGGGCCTACTAACTATGGCTACACCTTC
CASSQYRGPTNYGYTF
>.|TRBD1|TRBJ1-2|TRBV29-1
TGCAGCGCGGGGGCAGGGGGCGCTATCAATGGCTACACCTTC
CSAGAGGAINGYTF
>.|.|TRBJ1-5|TRBV30
TGTGCCTGGAGTGTACTGGGGGGGCAGAATCAGCCCCAGCATTTT
CAWSVLGGQNQPQHF
>once|.|TRBJ1-5|TRBV9
TGTGCCAGCAGCGTAGGACTACTAATGGGGCCCCAGCATTTT
CASSVGLLMGPQHF
>.|TRBD1|TRBJ2-5|TRBV7-3
TGTGCCAGCAGCCCGACAGGGGGCGGGTCGGAGACCCAGTACTTC
CASSPTGGGSETQYF